A selection of T cell receptor beta chains follows, all from one sample in a study of spatial heterogeneity in lung cancer. A single record per CDR3 protein comes from TCRdb applying MiXCR to the 5' RACE reads. The table has about 48,000 distinct CDR3 sequences, approximately 5% seen once; the top ten hold 11%. The specimen comprised PBMCs, sampled at surgery. The receptors originated from a male donor with early-stage non-small cell lung cancer. CDR3s include the opening cysteine and the closing phenylalanine or tryptophan. Each record gives: D gene, V gene, J gene, clone size, CDR3 DNA, CDR3 protein. A D gene is named only where the DNA matches it firmly. Size values are once, few and many counts, or a class for expanded clones, and some rows have none.

.,TRBV21-1,TRBJ1-1,many,TGTGCCAGCAGCAAAGTGGCAGAGAACACTGAAGCTTTCTTT,CASSKVAENTEAFF
TRBD1,TRBV5-1,TRBJ2-3,many,TGCGCCACCAGGGGGCGGACAGATACGCAGTATTTT,CATRGRTDTQYF
.,TRBV20-1,TRBJ2-3,many,TGCAGTGCTGGAGGGAGCGTAATGACAGATACGCAGTATTTT,CSAGGSVMTDTQYF
.,TRBV19,TRBJ2-2,.,TGTGCCAGTAGTATAAAATACACCGGGGAGCCGTTTTTT,CASSIKYTGEPFF
TRBD1,TRBV20-1,TRBJ1-2,many,TGCAGTGCCCAGGGGACAGCTTCGTATGGCTACACCTTC,CSAQGTASYGYTF
TRBD1,TRBV6-2/TRBV6-3,TRBJ2-5,.,TGTGCCAGCAGCAGGGGGTTGGGAGAGACCCAGTACTTC,CASSRGLGETQYF
TRBD1,TRBV13,TRBJ2-5,many,TGTGCCAGCAGCCCGCACGGGACAGCTCGAGAGACCCAGTACTTC,CASSPHGTARETQYF
.,TRBV6-2/TRBV6-3,TRBJ2-1,many,TGTGCCAGCAGTTACTCGATTCCTGCGGGAATGAGGTACAATGAGCAGTTCTTC,CASSYSIPAGMRYNEQFF
TRBD2,TRBV2,TRBJ2-1,many,TGTGCCAGCTTGCTTCTACTAGCGGGAGCCAATGAGCAGTTCTTC,CASLLLLAGANEQFF
.,TRBV25-1,TRBJ2-1,many,TGTGCCAGCAGTGAGACAGCGCTTTCGTACAATGAGCAGTTCTTC,CASSETALSYNEQFF
.,TRBV7-9,TRBJ1-3,many,TGTGCCAGCAGCCAACTCGGGACAACTACTCCTTTT,CASSQLGTTTPF
TRBD2,TRBV9,TRBJ2-7,many,TGTGCCAGCAGCGTAGCCCCCGGGACTAGCGTGTACGAGCAGTACTTC,CASSVAPGTSVYEQYF
.,TRBV3-1,TRBJ2-7,many,TGTGCCAGCAGCCAGAGCCTAGCTGTTTCCTACGAGCAGTACTTC,CASSQSLAVSYEQYF
.,TRBV5-1,TRBJ2-6,many,TGCGCCAGCAGCTTAAGCAGGGCAGGCATTGGGGCCAACGTCCTGACTTTC,CASSLSRAGIGANVLTF
TRBD2,TRBV4-3,TRBJ2-7,many,TGCGCCAGCAGCCAAGGGACTAGGCTAGACCTCTACGAGCAGTACTTC,CASSQGTRLDLYEQYF
TRBD1,TRBV28,TRBJ2-5,many,TGTGCCAGCAGTCGTTCCGGACAGGGAGGCGAGACCCAGTACTTC,CASSRSGQGGETQYF
TRBD1,TRBV19,TRBJ1-1,many,TGTGCCAGTAGTATGAACAGGGGGGGCACTGAAGCTTTCTTT,CASSMNRGGTEAFF
.,TRBV5-1,TRBJ2-2,many,TGCGCCAGCAGTTCAGGGCCACCCGGGGAGCTGTTTTTT,CASSSGPPGELFF
.,TRBV5-1,TRBJ2-7,many,TGCGCCAGCAGCTCTAACCTGGGCAGTCCCTACGAGCAGTACTTC,CASSSNLGSPYEQYF
.,TRBV6-5,TRBJ2-2,few,TGTGCCAGCAGTACACGAGGCGGGGAGCTGTTTTTT,CASSTRGGELFF
.,TRBV20-1,TRBJ2-3,many,TGCGGAGGGAGCGAAAAGAGAACAGATACGCAGTATTTT,CGGSEKRTDTQYF
.,TRBV20-1,TRBJ1-1,many,TGCAGTGCCCCGGGGTGGGTAGAGGAAGCTTTCTTT,CSAPGWVEEAFF
.,TRBV5-1,TRBJ2-5,many,TGCGCCAGCAGCTTGGAAGGTAGACAGACCCAGTACTTC,CASSLEGRQTQYF
TRBD2,TRBV20-1,TRBJ2-7,many,TGCAGTGCTAGAGCTCCCTTTAGCGGGAACAACGAGCAGTACTTC,CSARAPFSGNNEQYF
.,TRBV7-9,TRBJ2-6,medium-sized,TGTGCCAGCAGCTCTAGAGGTGACGGCGAGGCTGGGGCCAACGTCCTGACTTTC,CASSSRGDGEAGANVLTF
TRBD2,TRBV7-9,TRBJ2-3,.,TGTGCCAGCAGCTTACGGGGCAGCGGGGAAGATACGCAGTATTTT,CASSLRGSGEDTQYF
TRBD2,TRBV5-4,TRBJ2-1,.,TGTGCCAGCAGCAAAGGACTAGCGGGTACCTACAATGAGCAGTTCTTC,CASSKGLAGTYNEQFF
.,TRBV7-2,TRBJ2-7,.,TGTGCCAGCAGCTTCCAGCGGGACAACGAGCAGTACTTC,CASSFQRDNEQYF
TRBD1,TRBV7-2,TRBJ1-1,.,TGTGCCAGCAGCCCTAGACAGGGATTGAGGACTGAAGCTTTCTTT,CASSPRQGLRTEAFF
.,TRBV5-1,TRBJ1-4,many,TGCGCCAGCAGCCTTGTTACTAATGAAAAACTGTTTTTT,CASSLVTNEKLFF
.,TRBV7-7,TRBJ2-5,many,TGTGCCAGCAGCTTGGGGTGGCAAGAGACCCAGTACTTC,CASSLGWQETQYF
.,TRBV18,TRBJ1-1,many,TGTGCCAGCTCACTCGACCGAGCGAACACTGAAGCTTTCTTT,CASSLDRANTEAFF
TRBD1,TRBV6-2/TRBV6-3,TRBJ1-5,many,TGTGCCAGCAGTTCGGGACAGGCAGGTCAGCCCCAGCATTTT,CASSSGQAGQPQHF
.,TRBV11-2,TRBJ2-3,many,TGTGCCAGCAGCGTGAGTGATACGCAGTATTTT,CASSVSDTQYF
.,TRBV11-2,TRBJ1-6,many,TGTGCCAGCAGCTCCAGGTGGTGGACAGATTCACCCCTCCACTTT,CASSSRWWTDSPLHF
.,TRBV7-2,TRBJ1-4,many,TGTGCCTCCAGGCGGGGAAGGGAAAAACTGTTTTTT,CASRRGREKLFF
.,TRBV2,TRBJ2-7,many,TGTGCCAGCAGTGGACGGGAGCGAGAGCAGTACTTC,CASSGREREQYF
.,TRBV27,TRBJ2-7,medium-sized,TGTGCCAGCAGTTTGGGTGGCCCCCACTACGAGCAGTACTTC,CASSLGGPHYEQYF
TRBD2,TRBV4-1,TRBJ2-1,.,TGCGCCAGCAGCCCGGGACTAGCGGGCTACAATGAGCAGTTCTTC,CASSPGLAGYNEQFF
.,TRBV2,TRBJ1-2,many,TGTGCCAGCAGGGTAGGGACTGGATATGGCTACACCTTC,CASRVGTGYGYTF
TRBD2,TRBV19,TRBJ2-1,.,TGTGCCAGTAGGGAGCGGGGCCTATACAATGAGCAGTTCTTC,CASRERGLYNEQFF
.,TRBV27,TRBJ1-1,many,TGTGCCAGCAGAGGATACTCTGGTACTGAAGCTTTCTTT,CASRGYSGTEAFF
.,TRBV19,TRBJ2-5,many,TGTGCCAGTAGTATTAACCTAAGTTCACGGACCCAGTACTTC,CASSINLSSRTQYF
TRBD2,TRBV20-1,TRBJ2-7,many,TGCAGTGCTAGAGATCGACTAGCAGATCCCTACGAGCAGTACTTC,CSARDRLADPYEQYF
.,TRBV19,TRBJ1-5,.,TGTGCCAGTACAAGCCGGGACTTCAGGAGGGGAGTAGGCAATCAGCCCCAGCATTTT,CASTSRDFRRGVGNQPQHF
.,TRBV9,TRBJ2-5,many,TGTGCCAGCAGCGTACGACAGGGAGGGGAGACCCAGTACTTC,CASSVRQGGETQYF
.,TRBV12-3/TRBV12-4,TRBJ1-5,.,TGTGCCAGCAGTTTTGGAGGTAGCAATCAGCCCCAGCATTTT,CASSFGGSNQPQHF
TRBD2,TRBV7-2,TRBJ2-3,many,TGTGCCAGCAGCCCCTTAGCGGGTTCTAGCACAGATACGCAGTATTTT,CASSPLAGSSTDTQYF
.,TRBV7-2,TRBJ2-7,.,TGTGCCAGCAGCTTAGGGTTGCCCCTCTACGAGCAGTACTTC,CASSLGLPLYEQYF